The subject of this entry is one T cell receptor (beta chain). The germline gives CDR1 SGHNT, CDR2 YYREEE (reference sequence). Unmatched junction bases numbered 5, after V lost 0 bases and J lost 3 bases. The CDR3 totals 15 residues. Methods used by the authors: Scientists estimated how many nucleated cells there were by amplifying reference gene primers. Repertoires were generated with immunoSEQ multiplex PCR, while TCRdb's copy carries only in-frame clones and drops some. V, J and clone size were drawn from that table, and D and trimming were deduced from the DNA. The sample records about 70,000 clones, around 86% being singletons. This specimen comes from a study of blood T cell repertoires in COVID-19. Study as a whole: Both acute and convalescent COVID-19 samples were obtained from the United States, Italy and Spain. T cells, B-cell-depleted T cells, or PBMCs provided the cDNA or gDNA that served as material.

What was sequenced was peripheral blood. This receptor was taken from a human donor in a cohort sampled during active COVID-19. The chain links TRBV5-4 to TRBJ1-1; 7 bases are shared with TRBD1. CDR3 residues: CASSLAVRGDTEAFF. DNA for the CDR3: TGTGCCAGCAGCTTGGCCGTCAGGGGGGACACTGAAGCTTTCTTT.